The 20 T cell receptor beta chains given below trace back to one sample, sequenced in a study of cytomegalovirus exposure and HLA in healthy donors. 60 Vbeta and 13 Jbeta primers were used in PCR. Method: immunoSEQ multiplex PCR; TCRdb's copy keeps in-frame clones and lacks some. Among 12,000 to 15,000 clones listed, about two thirds were seen once. The specimen was PBMCs. The receptors come from a woman between 50 and 59 years old in good health and CMV-seropositive.

The table lists this clone with a few counts. V is TRBV29-1 and J is TRBJ1-5; the D is unclear. V was pared by 7 bases and J by 3 bases, with 13 bases between. This CDR3 comprises 13 residues. CDR1 is SQVTM and CDR2 is ANQGSEA in the germline V gene. CDR3 DNA: TGCAGCGGGGTGGAGCAGAACAATCAGCCCCAGCATTTT. Amino acids: CSGVEQNNQPQHF. The variable domain in full, with the rest retrieved from reference TRBV29-1 and TRBJ1-5, is SAVISQKPSRDICQRGTSLTIQCQVDSQVTMMFWYRQQPGQSLTLIATANQGSEATYESGFVIDKFPISRPNLTFSTLTVSNMSPEDSSIYLCSGVEQNNQPQHFGDGTRLSIL.

The genes are TRBV29-1 and TRBJ1-1; the D gene is possibly TRBD1 (6 bases). This CDR3 has 15 amino acids. The germline V gene encodes CDR1 SQVTM and CDR2 ANQGSEA. V lost 6 bases to trimming and J lost 3 bases, with 20 bases between them. CDR3 loop: CSVADTPGDDTEAFF. The CDR3 nucleotides read TGCAGCGTCGCCGATACGCCAGGGGACGACACTGAAGCTTTCTTT.

The chain couples TRBV14 to TRBJ2-1; 9 positions agree with TRBD2. The CDR3 is 16 amino acids. V lost 0 bases, J lost 4 bases, and 4 bases stayed unmatched. Germline CDR1 and CDR2: SGHDN and FVKESK. This CDR3 reads CASSQETSGFYNEQFF. Here the CDR3 DNA reads TGTGCCAGCAGCCAAGAGACTAGCGGATTTTACAATGAGCAGTTCTTC.

As DNA, the CDR3 is TGTGCCAGCAGCCACGACCCGCTTCAAGACAGGGACGCTAACTATGGCTACACCTTC. Its protein product is CASSHDPLQDRDANYGYTF. The chain joins TRBV4-2 to TRBJ1-2, with 7 bases lining up with TRBD1. Germline V CDR1 and CDR2: LGHNA, YNFKEQ. The CDR3 is made up of 19 amino acids. The J segment lost 0 bases and the V segment lost 3 bases, leaving 16 bases of the junction unmatched.

The rearrangement joins TRBV29-1 to TRBJ1-1; D is perhaps TRBD1 (5 bases). Germline V CDR1 and CDR2: SQVTM, ANQGSEA. V lost 5 bases and J 1 base, leaving 11 bases between the germline ends. The CDR3 extends over 13 amino acids. CDR3 coding DNA: TGCAGCGTTAGTCACAGGAGGAACACTGAAGCTTTCTTT. Protein sequence: CSVSHRRNTEAFF.

The chain couples TRBV9 to TRBJ1-5; D is perhaps TRBD1 (5 bases). Germline CDR1 and CDR2: SGDLS and YYNGEE. V was trimmed by 4 bases and J by 5 bases, leaving 13 bases between them. CDR3 length: 14 amino acids. The CDR3 region is CASSPDPGDQPQHF. CDR3 DNA sequence: TGTGCCAGCAGCCCCGATCCGGGGGATCAGCCCCAGCATTTT.

The V call is TRBV30, the J call TRBJ2-7, with 7 positions matching TRBD1. The CDR3 is made up of 12 amino acids. The V segment lost 5 bases and the J segment 5 bases; nucleotides outside the gene matches: 6. CDR1 and CDR2 (germline): GTSNPN, SVGIG (reference sequence). In nucleotides, the CDR3 is TGTGCCTGGGGGGGACAGAGAAACGAGCAGTACTTC. Protein: CAWGGQRNEQYF.

The chain couples TRBV4-3 to TRBJ2-1; 14 bases fit TRBD2. The CDR3 runs 15 residues. V lost 8 bases to trimming and J lost 6 bases; unmatched junction nucleotides: 6. Germline CDR1 LGHNA, CDR2 YSLEER. CDR3 nucleotides: TGCGCCAGCGGACTAGCGGGAGGAGGGGGCAATGAGCAGTTCTTC. Its translation: CASGLAGGGGNEQFF.

This clone turned up a few times. This chain connects TRBV4-3 to TRBJ2-7; weak D call: TRBD2 (6 bases). Germline V gene data show CDR1 as LGHNA and CDR2 as YSLEER. The V and J ends lost 1 base and 5 bases respectively, with 15 bases between them. The CDR3 contains 15 residues. CDR3 sequence: CASSQGWDLAHEQYF. CDR3 in DNA: TGCGCCAGCAGCCAAGGCTGGGACTTGGCCCACGAGCAGTACTTC.

The chain couples TRBV7-4 to TRBJ2-5; D is ambiguous. The germline CDR1 and CDR2 sequences are SGHVT and SQSDAQ. CDR3 length equals 13 residues. Trimming removed 2 bases from V and 2 bases from J, with 6 bases in between. CDR3 amino acids: CASSLSRQETQYF. The CDR3 DNA reads as TGTGCCAGCAGCTTAAGCAGGCAAGAGACCCAGTACTTC.

V gene TRBV29-1 combines with J gene TRBJ1-2; perhaps TRBD1 as D (5 bases). The ends were cut back, 4 bases at V and 8 bases at J, with 17 bases in the middle. The CDR3 loop spans 13 amino acids. Germline V CDR1 and CDR2: SQVTM, ANQGSEA. CDR3 residues: CSVVLEGRGGYTF. The CDR3 DNA reads as TGCAGCGTTGTTTTGGAGGGGCGCGGCGGCTACACCTTC. The full variable domain, rest sourced from reference TRBV29-1 and TRBJ1-2, is SAVISQKPSRDICQRGTSLTIQCQVDSQVTMMFWYRQQPGQSLTLIATANQGSEATYESGFVIDKFPISRPNLTFSTLTVSNMSPEDSSIYLCSVVLEGRGGYTFGSGTRLTVV.

This clone came up once. V usage is TRBV29-1 and J usage is TRBJ2-3; 10 nucleotides match TRBD1. This CDR3 comprises 15 residues. V trimming: 0 bases; J trimming: 3 bases; junction bases outside the gene matches: 3. CDR1 and CDR2 (germline): SQVTM, ANQGSEA. The CDR3 loop reads CSVEEWDRGTDTQYF. In DNA form, the CDR3 reads TGCAGCGTTGAAGAGTGGGACAGGGGTACAGATACGCAGTATTTT.

The chain links TRBV30 to TRBJ2-5; possible D gene TRBD2, 6 bases. The CDR3 sequence is 13 residues long. Trimming shortened V by 3 bases and J by 6 bases, and 14 bases separated the two germline ends. Germline assignment: CDR1 GTSNPN and CDR2 SVGIG (reference sequence). The CDR3 nucleotides read TGTGCCTGGAGAGGGGACGGGAGCCAGACCCAGTACTTC. This codes for CAWRGDGSQTQYF.

This clone was recorded a few times. V gene TRBV7-9 combines with J gene TRBJ2-1; a weak D match, TRBD2 (5 bases). V gave up 3 bases and J gave up 6 bases, with 12 bases separating them. CDR1 SEHNR and CDR2 FQNEAQ come from the germline V gene (reference sequence). This CDR3 spans 14 amino acids. CDR3 sequence reads: CASSLGLAGNEQFF. As DNA, the CDR3 is TGTGCCAGCAGCTTGGGCCTAGCTGGCAATGAGCAGTTCTTC.

V usage is TRBV27 and J usage is TRBJ2-1; a possible D gene is TRBD2 (5 bases). This CDR3 is 12 amino acids long. Trimming pared 5 bases from V and 9 bases from J, leaving 11 bases between. Per germline, CDR1 MNHEY and CDR2 SMNVEV (reference sequence). DNA of the CDR3: TGTGCCAGCAGTCGCTCTAGCACTGAGCAGTTCTTC. Protein sequence: CASSRSSTEQFF.

This clone was found a few times. The chain links TRBV6-5 to TRBJ1-5; maybe TRBD1 (5 bases). In germline, CDR1 is MNHEY, CDR2 SVGAGI. The CDR3 runs to 13 residues. Trimming shortened V by 4 bases and J by 6 bases, and 10 bases separated the two germline ends. The CDR3 coding sequence is TGTGCCAGCAGTTCTGTGCAGGGTCAGCCCCAGCATTTT. Residues: CASSSVQGQPQHF.

J is TRBJ1-3 and V is TRBV29-1; D ambiguous. The CDR3 runs 12 residues. The germline V gene encodes CDR1 SQVTM and CDR2 ANQGSEA. V lost 4 bases to trimming and J lost 3 bases, with 7 bases between them. The CDR3 sequence: CSVVFRGNTIYF. CDR3 bases: TGCAGCGTTGTATTCCGTGGAAACACCATATATTTT.

This sequence joins TRBV4-1 and TRBJ2-7; tentatively, D is TRBD2 (5 bases). CDR3 length: 15 amino acids. Between the trimmed V and J ends, which lost 6 bases and 0 bases, there was a span of 15 bases. Germline V gene sequence: CDR1 MGHRA, CDR2 YSYEKL. For the CDR3, the DNA is TGCGCCAGCAGTCCTTCCCCGGGGTACTCCTACGAGCAGTACTTC. It codes for CASSPSPGYSYEQYF.

V usage is TRBV10-2 and J usage is TRBJ2-5, with a tentative D call TRBD1 (5 bases). CDR1 WSHSY and CDR2 SAAADI come from the germline V gene. Trimming pared 3 bases from V and 5 bases from J, leaving 13 bases between. This CDR3 spans 14 amino acids. CDR3 residues: CASSDNSGLETQYF. The CDR3, as DNA: TGCGCCAGCAGTGACAATTCAGGGCTGGAGACCCAGTACTTC.

This chain links TRBV5-1 with TRBJ2-7, with TRBD1 matching over 9 bases. This CDR3 spans 15 amino acids. V lost 7 bases and J lost 3; bases outside the gene matches: 11. Germline CDR1 and CDR2: SGHRS and YFSETQ. CDR3 in DNA: TGCGCCAGCCGTCTTACAGGGGGCACTTTCTACGAGCAGTACTTC. This codes for CASRLTGGTFYEQYF.